This T cell receptor (beta chain) was recorded in a study of T cell responses to AZD1222 COVID-19 vaccine (dated by TCRdb to 2020 to 2022). For the wider study: Because spike-specific TCR depth and breadth did not differ between the two schedules, AZD1222 recipients who got a second dose at roughly 4 weeks were pooled with those who got a second dose at roughly 12 weeks. TCR sequencing covered more than 230 trial participants: about 210 given two doses of AZD1222 and some 25 given two doses of MenACWY control vaccine. Trial participants were enrolled by age into 18-55, 56-69 and 70-plus year subgroups, with roughly 150, 30 and 60 TCR-sequenced participants respectively.

Points the paper makes about the study in general: Reportedly, almost half of the unique spike-specific TCRs recognized epitopes lying outside the regions that are mutated in the B.1.351 and B.1.1.7 variants. In the small 56-69-year group, the increase in depth fell short of significance, most likely because of low power. CD4 TCRs associated with the vaccine covered the entire spike protein, and the dominant responses were in regions 160-218 and 743-854. Participants were mostly white British, with more females than males. The authors suggested clonal diversity may have been underestimated. Because no day 14 peak-response samples were available, the repertoires could be characterized only after the peak T cell response. A significant rise in spike-specific TCR breadth and depth was observed after two AZD1222 doses relative to day 0 and relative to MenACWY recipients. Conclusions about previously exposed vaccinees are limited, since just a handful of AZD1222 recipients were seropositive for SARS-CoV-2 at baseline.

Remarks on this clone: The clone's antigen remains unknown. One base away there is no much larger clone; base qualities are not given. The sample holds other DNA sequences that translate to the same CDR3.

Taken from the germline V gene, the CDR1 and CDR2 loops are MNHEY and SVGAGI. The CDR3 goes from the cysteine to the phenylalanine over 12 residues. Kept here is only the CDR3 DNA, which spans 36 bases and is read in frame from base 1. V and J are truncated by 0 bases and 4 bases respectively, leaving an intervening sequence of 3 bases. The time point tag for this specimen amounts to: baseline before first vaccination. Vaccinee samples were obtained from the UK trials COV001 and COV002, which included a single-blind randomized controlled phase 2/3 trial of AZD1222 (ChAdOx1 nCoV-19) in healthy adults. Trial participant PBMC samples were collected at day 0 and day 28 after the second dose for TCRbeta chain sequencing. The CDR3 regions of human TCRbeta chains were analyzed by immunosequencing. Turning to the authors' computational methods: TCRs in the repertoires were matched against a reference library of SARS-CoV-2-specific TCRs that had been generated with the MIRA antigen-specificity platform. Breadth was defined as the fraction of unique TCRs that were SARS-CoV-2-associated, and depth was defined as the fraction of total T cells that were SARS-CoV-2-associated. Using the MIRA data, every spike-specific TCR was mapped to the spike region that the TCR reacted to and assigned to either a CD4 or a CD8 class. Log10-transformed breadth and depth values were compared by one-way ANOVA with Sidak's multiple comparisons tests. The table was pulled from immuneACCESS by TCRdb, which kept in-frame rearrangements only. Such tables lose some clones; where checked, under half of the loss comes from unresolved V genes, and the rest has no known cause. That table gives V, J and clone size, and the DNA gave D and trimming. A total of some 130,000 clones appear in this sample, approximately 88% of them only once. Roughly 4% of the sample is held by the ten biggest clonotypes.

Here the sequenced sample was peripheral blood, taken on day 0 of AZD1222 vaccination. This TCR was recovered from an adult in good health. The receptor chain draws on TRBV6-5 and TRBJ1-2, with no reliable assignment of the D segment. The DNA sequence reads TGTGCCAGCAGTTACTCGGGCTATGGCTACACCTTC. Translated, this is CASSYSGYGYTF.